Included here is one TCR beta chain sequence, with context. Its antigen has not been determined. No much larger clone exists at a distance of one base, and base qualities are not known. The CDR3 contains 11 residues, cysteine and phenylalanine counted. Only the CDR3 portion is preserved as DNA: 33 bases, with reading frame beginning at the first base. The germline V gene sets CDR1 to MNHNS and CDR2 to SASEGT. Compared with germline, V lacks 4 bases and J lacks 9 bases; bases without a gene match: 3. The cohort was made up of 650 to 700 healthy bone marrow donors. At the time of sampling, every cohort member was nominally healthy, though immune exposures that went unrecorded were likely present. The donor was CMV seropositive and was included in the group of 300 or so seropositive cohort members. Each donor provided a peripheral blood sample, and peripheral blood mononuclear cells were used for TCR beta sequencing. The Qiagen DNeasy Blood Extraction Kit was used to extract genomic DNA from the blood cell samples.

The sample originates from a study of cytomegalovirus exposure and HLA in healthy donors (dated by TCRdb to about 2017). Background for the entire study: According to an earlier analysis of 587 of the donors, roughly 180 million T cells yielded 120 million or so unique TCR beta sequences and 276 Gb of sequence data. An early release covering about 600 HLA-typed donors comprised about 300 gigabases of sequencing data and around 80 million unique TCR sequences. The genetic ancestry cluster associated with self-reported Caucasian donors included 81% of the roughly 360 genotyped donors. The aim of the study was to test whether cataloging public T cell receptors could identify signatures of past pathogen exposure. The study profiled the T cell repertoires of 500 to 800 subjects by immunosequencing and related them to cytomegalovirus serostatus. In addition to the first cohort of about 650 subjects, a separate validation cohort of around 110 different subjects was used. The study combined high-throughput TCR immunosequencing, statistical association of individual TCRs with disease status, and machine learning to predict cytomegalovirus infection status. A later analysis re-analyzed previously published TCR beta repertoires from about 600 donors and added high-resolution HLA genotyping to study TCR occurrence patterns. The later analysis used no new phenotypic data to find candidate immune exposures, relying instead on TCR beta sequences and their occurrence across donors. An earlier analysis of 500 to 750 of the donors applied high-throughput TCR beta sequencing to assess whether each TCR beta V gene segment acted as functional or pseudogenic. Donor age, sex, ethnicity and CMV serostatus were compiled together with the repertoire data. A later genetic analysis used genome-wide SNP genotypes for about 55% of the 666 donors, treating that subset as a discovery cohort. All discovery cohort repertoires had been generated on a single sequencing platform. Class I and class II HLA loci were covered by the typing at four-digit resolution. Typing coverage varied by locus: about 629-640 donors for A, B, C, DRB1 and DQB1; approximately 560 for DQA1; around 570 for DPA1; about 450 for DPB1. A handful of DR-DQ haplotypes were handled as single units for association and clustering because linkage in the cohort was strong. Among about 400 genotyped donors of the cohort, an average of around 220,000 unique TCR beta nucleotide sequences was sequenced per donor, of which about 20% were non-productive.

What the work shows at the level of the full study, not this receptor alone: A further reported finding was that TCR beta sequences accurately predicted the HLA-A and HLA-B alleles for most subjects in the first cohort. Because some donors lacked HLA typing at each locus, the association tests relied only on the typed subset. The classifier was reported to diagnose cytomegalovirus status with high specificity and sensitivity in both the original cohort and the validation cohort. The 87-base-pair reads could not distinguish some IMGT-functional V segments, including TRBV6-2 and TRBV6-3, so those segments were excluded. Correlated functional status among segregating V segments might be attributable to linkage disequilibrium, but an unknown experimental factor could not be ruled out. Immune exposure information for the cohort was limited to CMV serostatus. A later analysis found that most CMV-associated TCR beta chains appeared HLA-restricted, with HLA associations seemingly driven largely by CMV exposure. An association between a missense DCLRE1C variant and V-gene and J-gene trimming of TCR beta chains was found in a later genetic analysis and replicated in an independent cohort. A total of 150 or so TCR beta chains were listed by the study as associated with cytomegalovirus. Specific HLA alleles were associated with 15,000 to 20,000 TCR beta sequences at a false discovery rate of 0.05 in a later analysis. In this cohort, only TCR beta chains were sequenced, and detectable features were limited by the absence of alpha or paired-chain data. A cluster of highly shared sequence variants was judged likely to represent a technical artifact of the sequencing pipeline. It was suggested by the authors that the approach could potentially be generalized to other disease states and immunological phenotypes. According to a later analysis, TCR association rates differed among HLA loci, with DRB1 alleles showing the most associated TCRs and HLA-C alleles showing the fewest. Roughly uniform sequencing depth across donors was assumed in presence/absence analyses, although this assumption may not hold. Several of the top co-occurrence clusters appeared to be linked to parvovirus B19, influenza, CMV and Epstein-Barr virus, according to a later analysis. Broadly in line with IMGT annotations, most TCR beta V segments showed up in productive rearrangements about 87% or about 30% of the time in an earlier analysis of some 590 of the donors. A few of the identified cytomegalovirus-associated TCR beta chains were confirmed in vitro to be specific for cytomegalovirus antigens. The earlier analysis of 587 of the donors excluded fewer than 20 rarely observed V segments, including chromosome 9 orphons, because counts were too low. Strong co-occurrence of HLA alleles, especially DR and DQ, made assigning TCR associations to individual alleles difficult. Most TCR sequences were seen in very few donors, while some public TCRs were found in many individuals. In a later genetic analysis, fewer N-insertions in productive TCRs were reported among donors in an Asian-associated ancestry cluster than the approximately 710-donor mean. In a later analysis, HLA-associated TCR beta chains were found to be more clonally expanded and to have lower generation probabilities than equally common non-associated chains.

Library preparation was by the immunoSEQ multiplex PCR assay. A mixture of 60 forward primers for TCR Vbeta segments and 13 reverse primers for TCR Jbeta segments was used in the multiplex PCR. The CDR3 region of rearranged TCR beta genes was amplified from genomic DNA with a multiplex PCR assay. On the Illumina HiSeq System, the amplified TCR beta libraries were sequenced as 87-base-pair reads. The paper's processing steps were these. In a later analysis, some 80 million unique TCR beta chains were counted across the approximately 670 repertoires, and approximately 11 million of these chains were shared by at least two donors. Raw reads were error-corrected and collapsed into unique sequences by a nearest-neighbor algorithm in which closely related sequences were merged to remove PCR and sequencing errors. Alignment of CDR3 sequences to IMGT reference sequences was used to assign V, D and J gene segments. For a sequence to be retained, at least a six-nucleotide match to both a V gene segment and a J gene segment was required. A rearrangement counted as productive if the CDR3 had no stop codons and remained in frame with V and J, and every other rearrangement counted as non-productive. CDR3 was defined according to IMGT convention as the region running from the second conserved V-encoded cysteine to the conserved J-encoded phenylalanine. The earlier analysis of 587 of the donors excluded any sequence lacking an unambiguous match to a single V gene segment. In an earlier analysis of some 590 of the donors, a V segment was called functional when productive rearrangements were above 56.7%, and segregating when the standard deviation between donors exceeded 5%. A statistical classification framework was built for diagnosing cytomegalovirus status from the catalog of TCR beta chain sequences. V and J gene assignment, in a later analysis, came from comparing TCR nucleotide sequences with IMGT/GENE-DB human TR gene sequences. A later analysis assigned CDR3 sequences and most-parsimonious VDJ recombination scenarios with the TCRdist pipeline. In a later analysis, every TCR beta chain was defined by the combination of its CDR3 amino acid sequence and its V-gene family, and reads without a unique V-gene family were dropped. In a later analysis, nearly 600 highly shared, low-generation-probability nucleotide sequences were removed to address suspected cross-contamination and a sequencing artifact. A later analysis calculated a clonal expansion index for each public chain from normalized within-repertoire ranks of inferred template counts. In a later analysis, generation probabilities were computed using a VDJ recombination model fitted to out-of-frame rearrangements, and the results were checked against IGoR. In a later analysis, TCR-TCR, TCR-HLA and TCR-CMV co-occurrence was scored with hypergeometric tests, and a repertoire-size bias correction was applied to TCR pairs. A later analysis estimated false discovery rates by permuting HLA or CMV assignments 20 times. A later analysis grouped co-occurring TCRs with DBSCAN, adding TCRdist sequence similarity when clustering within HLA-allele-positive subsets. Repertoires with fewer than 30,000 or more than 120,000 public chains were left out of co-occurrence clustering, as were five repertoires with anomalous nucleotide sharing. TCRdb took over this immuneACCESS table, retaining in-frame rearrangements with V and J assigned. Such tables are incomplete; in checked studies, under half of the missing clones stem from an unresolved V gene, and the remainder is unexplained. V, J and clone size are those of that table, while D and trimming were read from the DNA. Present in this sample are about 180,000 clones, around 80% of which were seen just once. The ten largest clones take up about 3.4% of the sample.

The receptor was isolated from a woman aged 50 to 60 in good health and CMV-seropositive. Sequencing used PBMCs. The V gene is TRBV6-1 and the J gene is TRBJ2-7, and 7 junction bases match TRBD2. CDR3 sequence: CASSAGGWQYF. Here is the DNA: TGTGCCAGCAGTGCCGGGGGGTGGCAGTACTTC.